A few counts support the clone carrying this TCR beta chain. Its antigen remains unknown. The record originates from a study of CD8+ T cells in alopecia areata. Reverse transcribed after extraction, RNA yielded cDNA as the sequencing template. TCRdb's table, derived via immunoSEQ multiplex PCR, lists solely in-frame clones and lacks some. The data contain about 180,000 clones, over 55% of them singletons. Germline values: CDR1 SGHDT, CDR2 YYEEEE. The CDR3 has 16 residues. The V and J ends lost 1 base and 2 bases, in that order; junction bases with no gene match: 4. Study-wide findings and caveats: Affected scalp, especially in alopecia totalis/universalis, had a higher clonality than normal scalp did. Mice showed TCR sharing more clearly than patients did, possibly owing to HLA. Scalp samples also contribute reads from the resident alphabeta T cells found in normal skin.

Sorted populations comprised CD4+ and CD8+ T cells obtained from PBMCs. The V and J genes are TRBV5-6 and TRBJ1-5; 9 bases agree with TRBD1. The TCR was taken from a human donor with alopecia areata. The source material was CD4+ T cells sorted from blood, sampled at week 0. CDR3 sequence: CASSLTGGQGNQPQHF. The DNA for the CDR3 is TGTGCCAGCAGCTTGACAGGGGGCCAGGGCAATCAGCCCCAGCATTTT.